The present T cell receptor beta chain was sequenced within a study of spatial heterogeneity in lung cancer. TCRdb redid the calling of the 5' RACE reads with MiXCR, one entry per CDR3 protein. In the table there are 11,000 to 15,000 distinct CDR3 sequences, 9.5% to 14% of which are singletons. Only one count was recorded for this clonotype. A much larger clone differs from this one at a single base, so this may be a read error. Germline V gene lookup returns CDR1 KGHSH and CDR2 LQKENI. The CDR3 spans 15 residues. Time point of the sample: sample taken at primary tumor resection. Tumor, nontumor lung or frozen PBMC supplied whole RNA that was sequenced unsorted.

This rearrangement joins TRBV18 to TRBJ1-2; D is unresolved. The TCR originated in a female donor with early-stage non-small cell lung cancer. The sequencing used PBMCs, collected at surgery. The DNA for the CDR3 is TGTGCCAGCTCACCACCGTGGGGAGATAACCATGGCTACACCTTC. Translating gives CASSPPWGDNHGYTF.